Listed here are 14 T cell receptor beta chains from one sample, sequenced in a study of vaccination and CD4 T cells after COVID-19. An Oncomine TCR Beta short-read assay was used to sequence the DNA from cultured CD4+ T cells. In TCRdb, the PCR reads were re-called with MiXCR into one record per CDR3 protein. Of around 15,000 distinct CDR3 sequences listed, 45% to 55% are singletons. These receptors have no known antigen. The treatment here: approximately 9-day PBMC culture with coronavirus spike peptide pools or control peptides (ViraFEST assay). Source material: CD4+ T cells from blood, cultured in vitro. Receptors were obtained from a human donor who had recovered from COVID-19.

The chain carries TRBV20-1 and TRBJ1-3; D gene uncertain. The CDR3 has 14 residues. The V end was cut by 5 bases, the J end by 0 bases, with 11 bases between. Per germline, CDR1 DFQATT and CDR2 SNEGSKA (reference sequence). DNA for the CDR3: TGCAGTGCTCCTGCGGAGAGCTCTGGAAACACCATATATTTT. Translating it yields CSAPAESSGNTIYF.

V usage is TRBV6-1 and J usage is TRBJ2-5; the match to TRBD1 covers 9 bases. The CDR3 runs to 15 residues. Germline V gene lookup returns CDR1 MNHNS and CDR2 SASEGT. Germline trimming cut 4 bases from V and 4 bases from J; bases unmatched to any gene: 7. CDR3: CASSAPDRGRETQYF. CDR3 DNA sequence: TGTGCCAGCAGTGCCCCGGACAGGGGACGAGAGACCCAGTACTTC.

CDR3 bases: TGTGCCACCTCCGGGACAGCCAGCAATCAGCCCCAGCATTTT. The encoded protein is CATSGTASNQPQHF. V is TRBV24-1 and J is TRBJ1-5, with 7 bases lining up with TRBD1. Germline values: CDR1 KGHDR, CDR2 SFDVKD. V shed 9 bases, J shed 1 base, and the junction held 5 bases outside the gene matches. There are 14 residues in the CDR3.

The chain has TRBV28 and TRBJ2-2; maybe TRBD1 (5 bases). Deletions cut 7 bases from V and 0 bases from J, with 9 bases between. CDR1 and CDR2 from the germline V gene are MDHEN and SYDVKM. The CDR3 consists of 14 residues. The CDR3 DNA follows: TGTGCCAGCAAGGTGACAGCGAACACCGGGGAGCTGTTTTTT. Translating it yields CASKVTANTGELFF.

The chain couples TRBV20-1 to TRBJ1-5; the D gene is possibly TRBD1 (5 bases). The CDR3 is 14 residues long. Deletions cut 1 base from V and 6 bases from J, with 13 bases between. The germline gives CDR1 DFQATT, CDR2 SNEGSKA (reference sequence). CDR3 bases: TGCAGTGCTAGAGGGGGGGGAGCTGGTCAGCCCCAGCATTTT. Encoded protein: CSARGGGAGQPQHF.

A remark on this clonotype: At one end the junction does not follow the germline gene, possibly because of a read error. This chain links TRBV29-1 with TRBJ1-1; 7 nucleotides agree with TRBD1. This CDR3 is built from 11 residues. Germline V CDR1 and CDR2: SQVTM, ANQGSEA. This chain's CDR3 is CSVSGTGESIF. In DNA, the CDR3 is TGCAGCGTCTCCGGTACAGGGGAGTCGATTTTT.

Details on this clonotype: Germline is not matched at one junction end, which may reflect a read error. The chain couples TRBV10-1 to TRBJ2-1; D is uncertain. The J call may be in error: the DNA end matches TRBJ2-7 better. This CDR3 region has 14 residues. Germline loops: CDR1 WNHNN, CDR2 SYGVQD (reference sequence). The CDR3 loop is CASGDLPSTYEQYF. The CDR3 nucleotides are TGCGCCAGCGGTGATCTGCCCTCAACCTACGAGCAGTACTTC.

This CDR3 reads CASSLPGSDTQYF. CDR3 nucleotides: TGTGCCAGCAGTCTTCCGGGGTCAGATACGCAGTATTTT. V and J are TRBV6-1 and TRBJ2-3, with D possibly matching TRBD2 (5 bases). Trimming removed 5 bases at V and 4 bases at J, with 10 bases between. Germline CDR1 and CDR2: MNHNS and SASEGT. CDR3 length equals 13 residues.

The J gene is TRBJ2-7, the V gene TRBV18; 8 positions match TRBD1. V lost 3 bases to trimming and J lost 1 base; unmatched junction nucleotides: 11. The CDR3 is 17 residues long. Germline V CDR1 and CDR2: KGHSH, LQKENI. The CDR3 DNA follows: TGTGCCAGCTCACCGCAGCGGTCAGGGGGCAGGTCCTACGAGCAGTACTTC. Amino acids: CASSPQRSGGRSYEQYF.

The chain recombines TRBV28 with TRBJ2-7, with 9 bases lining up with TRBD2. This CDR3 region has 15 residues. Germline assignment: CDR1 MDHEN and CDR2 SYDVKM. V lost 3 bases, J lost 1 base, and 4 bases stayed unmatched. The CDR3 DNA follows: TGTGCCAGCAGTTTGGGCCTAGCGGGGTCCTACGAGCAGTACTTC. This encodes CASSLGLAGSYEQYF.

This chain joins TRBV24-1 and TRBJ2-5; the match to TRBD2 covers 7 bases. The germline CDR1 and CDR2 sequences are KGHDR and SFDVKD. The CDR3 has 15 amino acids. The V and J ends lost 5 bases and 2 bases, in that order; junction bases with no gene match: 7. The CDR3 nucleotides are TGTGCCACCAGTGTACCGAGTAGCGGGCAAGAGACCCAGTACTTC. Translation: CATSVPSSGQETQYF.

The chain is built from TRBV3-1 and TRBJ1-1; perhaps TRBD1 as D (5 bases). Trimming left V 3 bases short and J 3 bases short, with 14 bases between. This CDR3 has 15 residues. Per germline, CDR1 LGHDT and CDR2 YNNKEL (reference sequence). This CDR3 reads CASSHTDRGDTEAFF. The CDR3 DNA is TGTGCCAGCAGCCATACAGACCGAGGGGACACTGAAGCTTTCTTT. The full variable domain, in which reference TRBV3-1 and TRBJ1-1 provide the parts outside the CDR3, is DTAVSQTPKYLVTQMGNDKSIKCEQNLGHDTMYWYKQDSKKFLKIMFSYNNKELIINETVPNRFSPKSPDKAHLNLHINSLELGDSAVYFCASSHTDRGDTEAFFGQGTRLTVV.

The chain recombines TRBV7-9 with TRBJ2-5; TRBD1 matches at 11 bases. V shed 5 bases, J shed 5 bases, and the junction held 7 bases outside the gene matches. CDR3 length: 15 residues. The germline V gene encodes CDR1 SEHNR and CDR2 FQNEAQ (reference sequence). The CDR3: CASSPRDRGRETQYF. CDR3 nucleotides: TGTGCCAGCAGCCCCCGGGACAGGGGGAGGGAGACCCAGTACTTC. Using reference TRBV7-9 and TRBJ2-5 for the parts outside the CDR3, the full variable domain is DTGVSQNPRHKITKRGQNVTFRCDPISEHNRLYWYRQTLGQGPEFLTYFQNEAQLEKSRLLSDRFSAERPKGSFSTLEIQRTEQGDSAMYLCASSPRDRGRETQYFGPGTRLLVL.

The J gene is TRBJ1-5, the V gene TRBV24-1; D gene ambiguous. This CDR3 has 15 amino acids. The germline V gene encodes CDR1 KGHDR and CDR2 SFDVKD. V dropped 8 bases and J dropped 0 bases, with 13 bases sitting between them. CDR3 nucleotides: TGTGCCACCACCGCGCCAGTTCGTAGCAATCAGCCCCAGCATTTT. Translation gives CATTAPVRSNQPQHF.